A single sample gave rise to the 4 T cell receptor beta chains below, sequenced in a study of blood T cell repertoires in COVID-19. Generated by immunoSEQ multiplex PCR, the TCRdb table keeps only in-frame clones and is missing some. Among around 320,000 clones listed, around 90% were seen once. Sequenced material: PBMCs or T cells enriched from blood (not recorded which). These receptors originate from a woman between 18 and 29 years old with acute COVID-19.

J is TRBJ1-5 and V is TRBV2, with 10 nucleotides matching TRBD1. V shed 8 bases, J shed 2 bases, and the junction held 0 bases outside the gene matches. The CDR3 totals 13 residues. CDR1 and CDR2 from the germline V gene are SNHLY and FYNNEI. Written as DNA, the CDR3 is TGTGCCAGCGGGACAGGGGGCAATCAGCCCCAGCATTTT. This encodes CASGTGGNQPQHF.

The J gene is TRBJ2-4, the V gene TRBV10-3; D gene uncertain. V gave up 10 bases and J gave up 0 bases, with 10 bases separating them. The CDR3 totals 13 residues. Germline loops: CDR1 ENHRY, CDR2 SYGVKD. The CDR3 region has the DNA TGTGCCACTGGAGACGTAGCCAAAAACATTCAGTACTTC. Amino acid sequence: CATGDVAKNIQYF.

The genes are TRBV3-1 (or the pseudogene TRBV3-2) and TRBJ1-2; 9 bases fit TRBD1. Germline values: CDR1 LGHDT, CDR2 YNNKEL (reference sequence). J lost 4 bases, V lost 4 bases, and 7 bases had no gene match. This CDR3 contains 15 residues. CDR3 region: CASSPQGAVGYGYTF. DNA of the CDR3: TGTGCCAGCAGCCCACAGGGGGCTGTCGGCTATGGCTACACCTTC.

The V gene is TRBV7-9, the J gene TRBJ1-4, with D perhaps matching TRBD1 (6 bases). Germline V lookup: CDR1 SEHNR, CDR2 FQNEAQ (reference sequence). This CDR3 region has 14 residues. V shed 5 bases and J shed 8 bases, with 15 bases lying between them. The CDR3 DNA reads TGTGCCAGCAGCCCTCAACAGGGTCTGGAAAAACTGTTTTTT. This sequence encodes CASSPQQGLEKLFF.